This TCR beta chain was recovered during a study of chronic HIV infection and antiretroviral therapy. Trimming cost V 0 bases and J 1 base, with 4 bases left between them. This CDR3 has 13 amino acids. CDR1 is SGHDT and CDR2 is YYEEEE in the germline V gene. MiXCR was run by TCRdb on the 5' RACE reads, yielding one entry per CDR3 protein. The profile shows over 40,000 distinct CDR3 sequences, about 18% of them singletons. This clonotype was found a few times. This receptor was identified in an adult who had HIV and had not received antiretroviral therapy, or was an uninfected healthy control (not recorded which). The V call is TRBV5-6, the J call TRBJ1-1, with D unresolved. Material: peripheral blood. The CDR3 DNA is TGTGCCAGCAGCTTGGGGACGAACACTGAAGCTTTCTTT. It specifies CASSLGTNTEAFF.